One sample yielded the 6 T cell receptor beta chains listed below, sequenced in a study of T cells in Graves' hyperthyroidism and ophthalmopathy. TCR beta CDR3 region amplification was performed from RNA transcripts. Using the HTBI primer set, a first-round RT-PCR was run on the TCR CDR3. TCRdb re-called the multiplex PCR reads with MiXCR, one entry per CDR3 protein. The sample records about 590,000 distinct CDR3 sequences, 15% to 19% being singletons. Sequencing was performed on blood. Every receptor here comes from a woman aged 25-40 years with Graves' hyperthyroidism.

This clonotype was observed at least ten times. This chain links TRBV28 with TRBJ2-7, with unresolved D. CDR1 is MDHEN, CDR2 SYDVKM, per germline. CDR3 length: 12 residues. V lost 7 bases and J 2 bases, leaving 9 bases between the germline ends. CDR3 amino acids: CASTSGTYEQYF. DNA of the CDR3: TGTGCCAGCACTTCCGGCACCTACGAGCAGTACTTC.

This clonotype was picked up many times. This chain connects TRBV3-1 to TRBJ2-1, with D perhaps assigned TRBD1 or TRBD2 (5 bases each). V was clipped by 6 bases and J by 8 bases, with 14 bases between them. The CDR3 is 13 residues long. Germline V gene sequence: CDR1 LGHDT, CDR2 YNNKEL (reference sequence). The CDR3 nucleotides read TGTGCCAGCAGAGGGACGATAGGGTATGAGCAGTTCTTC. It translates to CASRGTIGYEQFF.

This clonotype has ten or more counts. The gene calls are TRBV18 and TRBJ2-5, with D tentatively TRBD1 or TRBD2 (5 bases each). The V gene lost 6 bases and the J gene lost 5 bases, with 13 bases spanning the gap. CDR1 and CDR2 (germline): KGHSH, LQKENI. The CDR3 runs 13 residues. CDR3 sequence: CASSPRDGETQYF. DNA of the CDR3: TGTGCCAGCTCCCCCAGGGACGGGGAGACCCAGTACTTC.

This clonotype has a count of ten or more. V and J are TRBV20-1 and TRBJ2-1; 7 nucleotides line up with TRBD1. The V and J ends lost 0 bases and 6 bases, in that order; junction bases with no gene match: 8. The germline V gene has CDR1 DFQATT and CDR2 SNEGSKA (reference sequence). The CDR3 has 15 amino acids. In nucleotides, the CDR3 is TGCAGTGCTAGAGATGCGCTACCAGGGGGCAATGAGCAGTTCTTC. Translating gives CSARDALPGGNEQFF.

At least ten counts were recorded for this clonotype. J is TRBJ1-1 and V is TRBV28; TRBD1 matches 7 bases. The CDR3 contains 14 residues. Trimming at V came to 6 bases and at J to 3 bases, leaving 7 bases not matched to a gene. The V gene's germline CDR1 is MDHEN and CDR2 SYDVKM. The CDR3 protein is CASRRQGGHTEAFF. The CDR3 DNA sequence: TGTGCCAGCAGGAGACAGGGCGGGCACACTGAAGCTTTCTTT. Filled out from reference TRBV28 and TRBJ1-1, the complete variable domain reads DVKVTQSSRYLVKRTGEKVFLECVQDMDHENMFWYRQDPGLGLRLIYFSYDVKMKEKGDIPEGYSVSREKKERFSLILESASTNQTSMYLCASRRQGGHTEAFFGQGTRLTVV.

This clonotype was seen more than once but under ten times. The V call is TRBV29-1, the J call TRBJ1-5; unclear D gene. Deletions cut 4 bases from V and 3 bases from J, with 7 bases between. Germline values: CDR1 SQVTM, CDR2 ANQGSEA. The length of the CDR3 is 12 residues. The CDR3, as DNA: TGCAGCGTTGGCGGGTACAATCAGCCCCAGCATTTT. It codes for CSVGGYNQPQHF.